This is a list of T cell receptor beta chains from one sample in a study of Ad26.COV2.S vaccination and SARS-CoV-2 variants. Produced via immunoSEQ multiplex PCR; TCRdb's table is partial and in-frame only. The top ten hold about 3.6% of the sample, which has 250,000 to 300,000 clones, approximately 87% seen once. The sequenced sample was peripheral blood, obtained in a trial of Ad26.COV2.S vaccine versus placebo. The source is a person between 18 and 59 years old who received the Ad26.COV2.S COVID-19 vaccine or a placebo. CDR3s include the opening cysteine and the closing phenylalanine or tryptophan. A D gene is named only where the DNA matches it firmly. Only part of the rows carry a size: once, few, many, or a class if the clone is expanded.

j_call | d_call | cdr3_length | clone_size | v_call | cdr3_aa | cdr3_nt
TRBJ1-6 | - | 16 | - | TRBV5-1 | CASSLEGLGTYSPLHF | TGCGCCAGCAGCTTAGAAGGACTGGGAACCTATTCACCCCTCCACTTT
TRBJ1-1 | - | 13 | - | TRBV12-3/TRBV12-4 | CASSLGLNTEAFF | TGTGCCAGCAGTTTAGGTTTGAACACTGAAGCTTTCTTT
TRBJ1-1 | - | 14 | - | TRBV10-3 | CAITREWQNTEAFF | TGTGCCATCACCCGAGAATGGCAGAACACTGAAGCTTTCTTT
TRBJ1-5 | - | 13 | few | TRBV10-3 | CAISESPHQPQHF | TGTGCCATCAGTGAGTCTCCCCATCAGCCCCAGCATTTT
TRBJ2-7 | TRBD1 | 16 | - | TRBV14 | CASSPFATGGTYEQYF | TGTGCCAGCAGCCCCTTCGCTACAGGGGGAACCTACGAGCAGTACTTC
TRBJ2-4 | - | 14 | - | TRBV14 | CASSQDVGKNIQYF | TGTGCCAGCAGCCAAGATGTCGGAAAAAACATTCAGTACTTC
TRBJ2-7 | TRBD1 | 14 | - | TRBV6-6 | CASSRGQGADEQYF | TGTGCCAGCAGCCGGGGACAGGGGGCTGACGAGCAGTACTTC
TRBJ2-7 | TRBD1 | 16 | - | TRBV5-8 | CASTKRQGGGTYEQYF | TGTGCCAGCACAAAAAGACAAGGGGGCGGCACCTACGAGCAGTACTTC
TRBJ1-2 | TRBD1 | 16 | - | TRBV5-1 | CASSLGGTGSAYGYTF | TGCGCCAGCAGCTTGGGGGGGACAGGTAGCGCCTATGGCTACACCTTC
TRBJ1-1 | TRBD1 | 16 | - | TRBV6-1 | CASSAPLQGQNTEAFF | TGTGCCAGCAGTGCCCCCTTACAGGGGCAGAACACTGAAGCTTTCTTT
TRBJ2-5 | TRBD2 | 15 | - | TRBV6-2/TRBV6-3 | CASSSRLAGTETQYF | TGTGCCAGCAGTTCCCGACTAGCGGGAACTGAGACCCAGTACTTC
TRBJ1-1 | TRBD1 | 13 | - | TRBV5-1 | CASQGQVNTEAFF | TGCGCCAGCCAGGGACAGGTGAACACTGAAGCTTTCTTT
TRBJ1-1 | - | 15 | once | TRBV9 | CASSVAPPTVTEAFF | TGTGCCAGCAGCGTAGCTCCCCCGACAGTCACTGAAGCTTTCTTT
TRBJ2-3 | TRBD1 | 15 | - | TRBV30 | CAWSGTGGLSDTQYF | TGTGCCTGGAGTGGGACAGGGGGCTTGTCAGATACGCAGTATTTT